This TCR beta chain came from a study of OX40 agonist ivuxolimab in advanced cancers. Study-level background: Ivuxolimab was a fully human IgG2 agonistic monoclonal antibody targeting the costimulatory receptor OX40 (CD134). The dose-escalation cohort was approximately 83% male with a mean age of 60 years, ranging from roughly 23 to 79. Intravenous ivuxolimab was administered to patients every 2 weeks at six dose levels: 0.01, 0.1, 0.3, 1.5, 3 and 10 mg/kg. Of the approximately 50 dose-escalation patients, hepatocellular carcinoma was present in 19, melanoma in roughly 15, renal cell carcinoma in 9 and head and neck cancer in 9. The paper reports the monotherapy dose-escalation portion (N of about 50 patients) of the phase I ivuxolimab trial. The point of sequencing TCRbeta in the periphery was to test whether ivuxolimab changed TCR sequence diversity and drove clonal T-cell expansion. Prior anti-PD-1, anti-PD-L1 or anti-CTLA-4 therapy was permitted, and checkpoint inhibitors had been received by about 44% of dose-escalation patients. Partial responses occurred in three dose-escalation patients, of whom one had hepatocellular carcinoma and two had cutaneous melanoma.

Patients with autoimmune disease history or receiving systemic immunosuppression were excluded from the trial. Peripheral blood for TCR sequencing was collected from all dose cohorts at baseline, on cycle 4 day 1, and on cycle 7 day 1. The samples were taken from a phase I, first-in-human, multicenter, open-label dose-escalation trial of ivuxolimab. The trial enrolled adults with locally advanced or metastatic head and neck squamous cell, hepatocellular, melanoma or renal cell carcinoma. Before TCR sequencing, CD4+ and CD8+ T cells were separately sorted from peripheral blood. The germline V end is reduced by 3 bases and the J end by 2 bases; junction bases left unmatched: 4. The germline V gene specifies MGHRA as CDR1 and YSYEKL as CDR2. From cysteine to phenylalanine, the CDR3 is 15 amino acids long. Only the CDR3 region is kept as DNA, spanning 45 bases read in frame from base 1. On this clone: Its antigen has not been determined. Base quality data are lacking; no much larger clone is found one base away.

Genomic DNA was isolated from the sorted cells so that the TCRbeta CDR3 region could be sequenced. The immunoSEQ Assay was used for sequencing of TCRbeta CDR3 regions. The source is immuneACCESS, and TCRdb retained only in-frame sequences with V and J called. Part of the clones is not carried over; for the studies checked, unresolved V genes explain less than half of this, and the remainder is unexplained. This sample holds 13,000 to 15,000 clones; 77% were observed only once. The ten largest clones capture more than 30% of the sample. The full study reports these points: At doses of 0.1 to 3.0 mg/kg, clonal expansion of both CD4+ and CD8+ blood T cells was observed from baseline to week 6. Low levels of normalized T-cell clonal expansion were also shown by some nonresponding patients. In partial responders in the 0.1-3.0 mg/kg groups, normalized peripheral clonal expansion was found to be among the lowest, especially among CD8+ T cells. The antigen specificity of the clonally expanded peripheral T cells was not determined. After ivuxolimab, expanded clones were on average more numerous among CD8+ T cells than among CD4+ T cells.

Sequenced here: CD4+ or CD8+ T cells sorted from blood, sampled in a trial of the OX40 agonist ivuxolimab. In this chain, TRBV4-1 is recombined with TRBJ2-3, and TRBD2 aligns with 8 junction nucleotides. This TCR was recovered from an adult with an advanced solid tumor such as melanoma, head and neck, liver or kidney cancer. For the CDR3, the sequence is CASSHVAGSTDTQYF. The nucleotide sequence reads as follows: TGCGCCAGCAGCCATGTAGCGGGGTCCACAGATACGCAGTATTTT.